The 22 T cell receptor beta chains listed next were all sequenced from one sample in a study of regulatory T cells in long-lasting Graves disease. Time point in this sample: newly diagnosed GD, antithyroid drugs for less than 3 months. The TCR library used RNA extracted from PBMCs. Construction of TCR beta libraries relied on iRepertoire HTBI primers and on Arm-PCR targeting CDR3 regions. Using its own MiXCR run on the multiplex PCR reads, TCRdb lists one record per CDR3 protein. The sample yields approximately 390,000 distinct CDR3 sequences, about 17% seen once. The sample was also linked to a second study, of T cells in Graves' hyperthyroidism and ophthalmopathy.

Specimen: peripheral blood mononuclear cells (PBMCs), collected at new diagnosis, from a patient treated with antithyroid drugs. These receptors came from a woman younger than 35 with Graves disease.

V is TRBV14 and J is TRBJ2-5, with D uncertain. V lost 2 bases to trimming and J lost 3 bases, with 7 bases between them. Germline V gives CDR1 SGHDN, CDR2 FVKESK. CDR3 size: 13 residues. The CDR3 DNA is TGTGCCAGCAGCCAACCTGGTAAAGAGACCCAGTACTTC. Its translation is CASSQPGKETQYF.

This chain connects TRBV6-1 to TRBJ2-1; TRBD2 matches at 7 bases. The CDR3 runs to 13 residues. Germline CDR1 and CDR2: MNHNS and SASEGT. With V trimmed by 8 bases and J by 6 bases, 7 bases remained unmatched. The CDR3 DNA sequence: TGTGCCAGCGCTGAGCGGGGAGGCAATGAGCAGTTCTTC. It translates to CASAERGGNEQFF.

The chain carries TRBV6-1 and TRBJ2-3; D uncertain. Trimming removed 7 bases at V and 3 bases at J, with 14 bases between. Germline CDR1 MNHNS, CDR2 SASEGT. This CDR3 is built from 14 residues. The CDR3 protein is CASNQRGDTDTQYF. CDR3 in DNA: TGTGCCAGCAACCAACGAGGTGATACAGATACGCAGTATTTT.

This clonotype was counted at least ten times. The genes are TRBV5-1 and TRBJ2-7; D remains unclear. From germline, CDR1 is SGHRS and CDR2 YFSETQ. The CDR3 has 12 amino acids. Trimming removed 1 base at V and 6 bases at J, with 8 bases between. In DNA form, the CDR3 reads TGCGCCAGCAGCTTGTTCGAATCCGAGCAGTACTTC. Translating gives CASSLFESEQYF.

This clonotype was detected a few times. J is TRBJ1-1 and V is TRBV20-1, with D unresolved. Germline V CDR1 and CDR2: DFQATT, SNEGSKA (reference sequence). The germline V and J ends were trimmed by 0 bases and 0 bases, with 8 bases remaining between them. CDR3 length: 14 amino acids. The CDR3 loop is CSARDGSVNTEAFF. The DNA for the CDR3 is TGCAGTGCTAGAGACGGGAGTGTGAACACTGAAGCTTTCTTT.

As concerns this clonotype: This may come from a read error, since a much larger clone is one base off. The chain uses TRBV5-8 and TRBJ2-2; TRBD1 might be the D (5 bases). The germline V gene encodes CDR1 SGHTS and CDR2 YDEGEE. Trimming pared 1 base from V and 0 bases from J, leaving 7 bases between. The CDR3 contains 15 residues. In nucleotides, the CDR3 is TGTGCCAGCAGCTTGCCACAGGCGAACACCGGGGAGCTGTTTTTT. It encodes CASSLPQANTGELFF.

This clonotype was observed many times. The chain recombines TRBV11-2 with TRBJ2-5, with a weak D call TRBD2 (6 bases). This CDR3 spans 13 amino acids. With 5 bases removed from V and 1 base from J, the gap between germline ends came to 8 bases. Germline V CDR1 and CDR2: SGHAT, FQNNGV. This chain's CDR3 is CASSGRIQETQYF. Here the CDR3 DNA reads TGTGCCAGCAGCGGGAGGATCCAAGAGACCCAGTACTTC.

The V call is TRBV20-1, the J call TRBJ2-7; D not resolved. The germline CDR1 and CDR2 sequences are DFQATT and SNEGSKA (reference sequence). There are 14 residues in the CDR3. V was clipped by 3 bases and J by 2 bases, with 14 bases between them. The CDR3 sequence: CSASGFQRTYEQYF. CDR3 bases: TGCAGTGCTAGCGGCTTTCAAAGAACCTACGAGCAGTACTTC.

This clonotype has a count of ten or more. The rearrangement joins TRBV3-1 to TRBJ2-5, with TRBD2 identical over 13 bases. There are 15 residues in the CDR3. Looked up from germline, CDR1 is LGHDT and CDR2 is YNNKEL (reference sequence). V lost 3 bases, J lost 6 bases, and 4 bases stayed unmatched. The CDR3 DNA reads TGTGCCAGCAGCCAGACCGGGACTAGCGGGAAGACCCAGTACTTC. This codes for CASSQTGTSGKTQYF.

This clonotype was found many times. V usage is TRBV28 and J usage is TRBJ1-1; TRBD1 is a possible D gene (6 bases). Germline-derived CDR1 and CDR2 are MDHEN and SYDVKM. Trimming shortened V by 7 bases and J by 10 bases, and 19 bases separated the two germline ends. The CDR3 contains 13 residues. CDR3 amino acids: CASTRGSNRVAFF. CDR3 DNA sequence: TGTGCCAGCACCCGGGGTTCAAACAGGGTAGCTTTCTTT. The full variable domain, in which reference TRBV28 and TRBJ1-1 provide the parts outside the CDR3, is DVKVTQSSRYLVKRTGEKVFLECVQDMDHENMFWYRQDPGLGLRLIYFSYDVKMKEKGDIPEGYSVSREKKERFSLILESASTNQTSMYLCASTRGSNRVAFFGQGTRLTVV.

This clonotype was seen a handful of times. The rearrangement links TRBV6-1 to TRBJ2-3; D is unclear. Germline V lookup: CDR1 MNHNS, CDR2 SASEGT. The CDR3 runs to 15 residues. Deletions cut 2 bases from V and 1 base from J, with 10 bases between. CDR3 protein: CASSELRAGTDTQYF. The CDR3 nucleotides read TGTGCCAGCAGTGAACTACGTGCTGGCACAGATACGCAGTATTTT.

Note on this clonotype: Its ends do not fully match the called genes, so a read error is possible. The CDR3 DNA is TGTGCCAGCACCTTGCCGGCGGACTCTGGGGCCAACGTCCTGACTTTC. Protein product: CASTLPADSGANVLTF. The chain carries TRBV5-5 and TRBJ2-6; D call uncertain. The germline gives CDR1 SGHKS, CDR2 YYEKEE (reference sequence). CDR3 size: 16 residues. The whole variable domain, filled in from reference TRBV5-5 and TRBJ2-6, reads DAGVTQSPTHLIKTRGQQVTLRCSPISGHKSVSWYQQVLGQGPQFIFQYYEKEERGRGNFPDRFSARQFPNYSSELNVNALLLGDSALYLCASTLPADSGANVLTFGAGSRLTVL.

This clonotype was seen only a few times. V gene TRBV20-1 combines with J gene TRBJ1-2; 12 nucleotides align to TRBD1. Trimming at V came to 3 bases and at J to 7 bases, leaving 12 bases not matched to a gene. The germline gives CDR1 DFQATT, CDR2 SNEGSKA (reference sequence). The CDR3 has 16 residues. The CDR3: CSARAPGTGGAGGYTF. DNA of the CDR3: TGCAGTGCTAGGGCTCCCGGGACAGGGGGCGCCGGTGGCTACACCTTC.

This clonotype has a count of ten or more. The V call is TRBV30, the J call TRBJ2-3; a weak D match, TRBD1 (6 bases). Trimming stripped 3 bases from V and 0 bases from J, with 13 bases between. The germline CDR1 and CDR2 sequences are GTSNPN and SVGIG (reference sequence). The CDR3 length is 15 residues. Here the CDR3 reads CAWSAGTTSTDTQYF. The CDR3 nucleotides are TGTGCCTGGAGCGCCGGGACAACTAGCACAGATACGCAGTATTTT.

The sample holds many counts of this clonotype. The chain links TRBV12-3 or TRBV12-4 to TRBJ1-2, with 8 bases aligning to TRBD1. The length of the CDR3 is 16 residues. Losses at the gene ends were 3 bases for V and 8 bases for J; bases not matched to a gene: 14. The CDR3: CASSFRLHGQGKGYTF. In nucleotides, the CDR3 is TGTGCCAGCAGTTTTCGGTTACACGGACAGGGCAAGGGCTACACCTTC.

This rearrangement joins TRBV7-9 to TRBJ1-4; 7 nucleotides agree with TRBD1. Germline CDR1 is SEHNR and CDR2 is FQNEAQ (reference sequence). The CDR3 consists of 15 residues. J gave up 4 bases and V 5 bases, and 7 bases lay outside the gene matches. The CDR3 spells CASSHRDSLNEKLFF. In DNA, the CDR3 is TGTGCCAGCAGCCACCGGGACAGCCTTAATGAAAAACTGTTTTTT. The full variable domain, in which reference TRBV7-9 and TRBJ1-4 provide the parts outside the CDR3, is DTGVSQNPRHKITKRGQNVTFRCDPISEHNRLYWYRQTLGQGPEFLTYFQNEAQLEKSRLLSDRFSAERPKGSFSTLEIQRTEQGDSAMYLCASSHRDSLNEKLFFGSGTQLSVL.

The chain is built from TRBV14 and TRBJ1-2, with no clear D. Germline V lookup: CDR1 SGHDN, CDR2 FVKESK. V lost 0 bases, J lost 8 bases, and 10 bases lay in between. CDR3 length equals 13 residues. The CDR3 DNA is TGTGCCAGCAGCCAAGAGAGGGCTGGCGGCTACACCTTC. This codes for CASSQERAGGYTF.

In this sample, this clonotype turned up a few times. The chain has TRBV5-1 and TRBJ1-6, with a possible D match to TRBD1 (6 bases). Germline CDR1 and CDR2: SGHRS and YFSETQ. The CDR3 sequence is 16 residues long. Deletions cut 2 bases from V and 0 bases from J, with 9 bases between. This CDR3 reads CASSFAGDSYNSPLHF. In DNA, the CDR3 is TGCGCCAGCAGCTTTGCAGGGGACTCCTATAATTCACCCCTCCACTTT.

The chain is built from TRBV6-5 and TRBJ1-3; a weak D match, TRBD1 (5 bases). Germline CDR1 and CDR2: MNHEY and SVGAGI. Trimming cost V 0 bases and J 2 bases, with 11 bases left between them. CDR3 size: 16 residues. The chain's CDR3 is CASSYSTGTAGNTIYF. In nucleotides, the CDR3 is TGTGCCAGCAGTTACTCGACCGGGACGGCTGGAAACACCATATATTTT.

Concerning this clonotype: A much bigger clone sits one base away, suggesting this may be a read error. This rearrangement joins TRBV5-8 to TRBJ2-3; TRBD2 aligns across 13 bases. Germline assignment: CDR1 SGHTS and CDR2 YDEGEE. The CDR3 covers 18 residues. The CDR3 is CASSSTGTSGVWTETQYF. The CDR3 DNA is TGTGCCAGCAGCTCAACCGGGACTAGCGGGGTTTGGACAGAGACGCAGTATTTT.

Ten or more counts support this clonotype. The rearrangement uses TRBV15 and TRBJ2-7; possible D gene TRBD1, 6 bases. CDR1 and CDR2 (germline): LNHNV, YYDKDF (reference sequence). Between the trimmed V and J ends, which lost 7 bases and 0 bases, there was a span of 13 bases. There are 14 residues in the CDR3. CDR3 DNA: TGTGCCACCAAGGTAACAGGGAGCTCCTACGAGCAGTACTTC. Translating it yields CATKVTGSSYEQYF.

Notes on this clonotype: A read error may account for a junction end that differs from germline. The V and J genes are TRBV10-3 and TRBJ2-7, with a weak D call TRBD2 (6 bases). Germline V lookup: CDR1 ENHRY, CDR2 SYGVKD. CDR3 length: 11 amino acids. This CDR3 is CAISEFGTVSF. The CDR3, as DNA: TGTGCCATCAGTGAGTTCGGGACTGTGAGCTTC.